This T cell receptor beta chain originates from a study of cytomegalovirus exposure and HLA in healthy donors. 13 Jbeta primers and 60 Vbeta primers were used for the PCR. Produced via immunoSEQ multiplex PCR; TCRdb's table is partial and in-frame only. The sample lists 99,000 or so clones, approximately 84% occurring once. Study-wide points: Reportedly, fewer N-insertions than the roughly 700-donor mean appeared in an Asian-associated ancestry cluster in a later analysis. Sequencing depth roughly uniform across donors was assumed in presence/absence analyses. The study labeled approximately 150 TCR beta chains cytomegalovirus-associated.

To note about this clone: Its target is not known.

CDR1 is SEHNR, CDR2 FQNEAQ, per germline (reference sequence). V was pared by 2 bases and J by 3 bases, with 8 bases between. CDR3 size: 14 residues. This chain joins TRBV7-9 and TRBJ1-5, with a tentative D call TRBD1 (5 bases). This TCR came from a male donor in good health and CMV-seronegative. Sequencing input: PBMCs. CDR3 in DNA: TGTGCCAGCAGCTTAAAGGGGAACAATCAGCCCCAGCATTTT. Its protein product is CASSLKGNNQPQHF. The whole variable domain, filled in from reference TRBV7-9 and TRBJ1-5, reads DTGVSQNPRHKITKRGQNVTFRCDPISEHNRLYWYRQTLGQGPEFLTYFQNEAQLEKSRLLSDRFSAERPKGSFSTLEIQRTEQGDSAMYLCASSLKGNNQPQHFGDGTRLSIL.